The rows below give T cell receptor beta chains drawn from one sample of a study of CD8 T cells in ankylosing spondylitis. From the 5' RACE reads, TCRdb called clonotypes with MiXCR, one entry per CDR3 protein. The data show approximately 520,000 distinct CDR3 sequences, less than 6% seen once. The specimen was blood, either unsorted or a sorted T cell fraction (not recorded which). These receptors came from a male donor with ankylosing spondylitis. CDR3s include the opening cysteine and the closing phenylalanine or tryptophan. The D gene is left open where the match is weak. Size is omitted from some rows. Given values are once, few, many or a class for expanded clones.

-	TRBV5-1	TRBJ2-5	many	CASSTPTGLQETQYF	TGCGCCAGCAGCACCCCGACAGGCCTTCAAGAGACCCAGTACTTC
-	TRBV4-1	TRBJ2-7	-	CASSQGSLSPQGSRRYEQYF	TGCGCCAGCAGCCAAGGTTCGCTATCCCCCCAGGGGTCGCGAAGGTACGAGCAGTACTTC
TRBD1	TRBV5-1	TRBJ2-1	many	CASSVGQSSYNEQFF	TGCGCCAGCAGCGTGGGACAGTCTTCCTACAATGAGCAGTTCTTC
TRBD2	TRBV20-1	TRBJ2-1	many	CSAPGPSGNNEQFF	TGCAGTGCTCCCGGGCCTAGCGGGAACAATGAGCAGTTCTTC
TRBD1	TRBV7-2	TRBJ1-2	many	CASSISGGGLRGYTF	TGTGCCAGCAGTATTTCAGGGGGAGGATTGAGAGGCTACACCTTC
-	TRBV7-9	TRBJ1-2	many	CASSLAPQTYGYTF	TGTGCCAGCAGCTTAGCGCCACAGACCTATGGCTACACCTTC
-	TRBV5-1	TRBJ2-7	many	CASSSGPGYEQYF	TGCGCCAGCAGCTCTGGTCCGGGCTACGAGCAGTACTTC
-	TRBV21-1	TRBJ2-3	many	CASSLYWDRGLRTDTQYF	TGTGCCAGCAGCCTCTACTGGGACAGGGGGCTGCGCACAGATACGCAGTATTTT
TRBD1	TRBV7-2	TRBJ2-1	few	CASSVGQGADEQFF	TGTGCCAGCAGCGTGGGACAGGGGGCGGATGAGCAGTTCTTC
-	TRBV11-3	TRBJ2-3	-	CASSLGTTRADTQYF	TGTGCCAGCAGCTTAGGTACCACGAGGGCAGATACGCAGTATTTT
-	TRBV4-3	TRBJ1-5	-	CASSQEAGYQPQHF	TGCGCCAGCAGCCAAGAAGCAGGGTATCAGCCCCAGCATTTT
-	TRBV20-1	TRBJ2-1	many	CSATFGTHNEQFF	TGCAGTGCTACCTTCGGGACCCACAATGAGCAGTTCTTC
TRBD1	TRBV20-1	TRBJ2-5	many	CSAGQGMETQYF	TGCAGTGCTGGACAGGGGATGGAGACCCAGTACTTC
TRBD1	TRBV12-3/TRBV12-4	TRBJ2-7	few	CASSITGGPYEQYF	TGTGCCAGCAGTATCACAGGGGGACCCTACGAGCAGTACTTC
TRBD2	TRBV12-3/TRBV12-4	TRBJ2-3	many	CASSLVGGAKYF	TGTGCCAGCAGTTTAGTCGGGGGGGCCAAGTATTTT
TRBD2	TRBV25-1	TRBJ2-7	many	CASSEPGGGYEQYF	TGTGCCAGCAGTGAACCGGGAGGGGGATACGAGCAGTACTTC
TRBD1	TRBV6-1	TRBJ2-5	-	CASQGQGGRETQYF	TGTGCCAGCCAAGGACAGGGGGGAAGAGAGACCCAGTACTTC
-	TRBV20-1	TRBJ1-2	many	CSASSQRYGYTF	TGCAGTGCCTCCTCGCAGCGCTATGGCTACACCTTC
-	TRBV7-9	TRBJ2-5	many	CASSLGGRRETQYF	TGTGCCAGCAGCTTGGGGGGCCGGCGAGAGACCCAGTACTTC
-	TRBV9	TRBJ1-3	many	CASSVDPGGNTIYF	TGTGCCAGCAGCGTAGACCCGGGTGGAAACACCATATATTTT
-	TRBV7-2	TRBJ1-1	many	CASSNYREDTEAFF	TGTGCCAGCAGCAACTACAGGGAAGACACTGAAGCTTTCTTT
-	TRBV6-2/TRBV6-3	TRBJ1-1	-	CASQVMNTEAFF	TGTGCCAGCCAAGTTATGAACACTGAAGCTTTCTTT
TRBD2	TRBV5-6	TRBJ2-1	many	CASSSQSGSLIEQFF	TGTGCCAGCAGTTCCCAAAGCGGGAGTTTGATTGAGCAGTTCTTC
TRBD2	TRBV4-3	TRBJ2-3	few	CASSQDLNNRAGGPGDTQYF	TGCGCCAGCAGCCAAGACCTCAACAACCGAGCGGGAGGGCCGGGAGATACGCAGTATTTT
TRBD1	TRBV5-1	TRBJ2-3	-	CASSLRRTGKDTQYF	TGCGCCAGCAGCTTGAGAAGGACAGGAAAAGATACGCAGTATTTT
-	TRBV7-6	TRBJ1-1	many	CASSERGVTEAFF	TGTGCCAGCAGCGAGAGGGGGGTTACTGAAGCTTTCTTT
-	TRBV9	TRBJ2-2	many	CASSVDRYTGELFF	TGTGCCAGCAGCGTAGACAGATACACCGGGGAGCTGTTTTTT
TRBD1	TRBV2	TRBJ2-5	-	CASSGDRAQETQYF	TGTGCCAGCAGTGGGGACAGGGCTCAAGAGACCCAGTACTTC
-	TRBV5-5	TRBJ2-7	-	CASSPELLSYEQYF	TGTGCCAGCAGCCCCGAACTCCTCTCCTACGAGCAGTACTTC
-	TRBV6-1	TRBJ1-2	few	CASSLRDPYGYTF	TGTGCCAGCAGTCTTAGGGACCCCTATGGCTACACCTTC
-	TRBV7-2	TRBJ2-7	-	CASSLVGFSSYEQYF	TGTGCCAGCAGCTTAGTAGGCTTCAGTTCCTACGAGCAGTACTTC
-	TRBV20-1	TRBJ2-3	many	CSAPRWNTDTQYF	TGCAGTGCCCCCAGGTGGAACACAGATACGCAGTATTTT
-	TRBV5-1	TRBJ1-5	many	CASSAGDYGDQPQHF	TGCGCCAGCAGCGCGGGGGATTACGGGGATCAGCCCCAGCATTTT
TRBD1	TRBV7-6	TRBJ2-5	-	CASSVPGGLKGTQYF	TGTGCCAGCAGCGTACCAGGGGGCCTCAAGGGGACCCAGTACTTC
-	TRBV2	TRBJ2-3	many	CASSEVLGTTDTQYF	TGTGCCAGCAGTGAAGTTCTGGGGACCACAGATACGCAGTATTTT
-	TRBV7-7	TRBJ2-1	-	CASSPTGGWLNEQFF	TGTGCTAGCAGCCCAACCGGGGGATGGCTGAATGAGCAGTTCTTC
-	TRBV11-1	TRBJ1-2	many	CASSSGAASYGYTF	TGTGCCAGCAGCTCGGGGGCAGCCTCCTATGGCTACACCTTC
-	TRBV12-3/TRBV12-4	TRBJ1-2	many	CASTPGVYGYTF	TGTGCCAGCACCCCAGGGGTCTATGGCTACACCTTC
-	TRBV11-1	TRBJ2-6	many	CASRQGPSGANVLTF	TGTGCCAGCAGACAGGGTCCATCTGGGGCCAACGTCCTGACTTTC
-	TRBV20-1	TRBJ2-7	many	CSARGLLSARISYEQYF	TGCAGTGCTAGAGGGTTACTTAGCGCTAGGATCTCCTACGAGCAGTACTTC
-	TRBV4-3	TRBJ2-3	many	CASSQASHMDTQYF	TGCGCCAGCAGCCAAGCATCCCACATGGATACGCAGTATTTT
-	TRBV29-1	TRBJ1-1	many	CSANQGEAFF	TGCAGCGCTAATCAGGGTGAAGCTTTCTTT
-	TRBV12-5	TRBJ2-1	few	CASPPPRDGWNEQFF	TGTGCTTCCCCCCCGCCCAGGGATGGCTGGAATGAGCAGTTCTTC
TRBD1	TRBV5-1	TRBJ2-1	-	CASSLRRGDRVHNEQFF	TGCGCCAGCAGCTTGCGCCGCGGGGACAGGGTCCACAATGAGCAGTTCTTC
-	TRBV10-3	TRBJ1-3	many	CAIGGRADGNTIYF	TGTGCCATCGGGGGCAGGGCTGATGGAAACACCATATATTTT
-	TRBV5-1	TRBJ2-3	many	CASSDTSSTDTQYF	TGCGCCAGCAGCGATACGTCAAGCACAGATACGCAGTATTTT
-	TRBV27	TRBJ1-1	many	CASRSQGYGTEAFF	TGTGCCAGCAGATCTCAGGGCTATGGAACTGAAGCTTTCTTT
-	TRBV20-1	TRBJ2-7	many	CSASRGQGYSF	TGCAGTGCTTCCAGGGGTCAGGGATATAGCTTC
-	TRBV25-1	TRBJ1-2	many	CASSEGPFYGYTF	TGTGCCAGCAGTGAGGGACCTTTCTATGGCTACACCTTC
-	TRBV4-3	TRBJ2-2	many	CASSPLGSAGPNTGELFF	TGCGCCAGCAGCCCCCTAGGTTCGGCAGGGCCGAACACCGGGGAGCTGTTTTTT